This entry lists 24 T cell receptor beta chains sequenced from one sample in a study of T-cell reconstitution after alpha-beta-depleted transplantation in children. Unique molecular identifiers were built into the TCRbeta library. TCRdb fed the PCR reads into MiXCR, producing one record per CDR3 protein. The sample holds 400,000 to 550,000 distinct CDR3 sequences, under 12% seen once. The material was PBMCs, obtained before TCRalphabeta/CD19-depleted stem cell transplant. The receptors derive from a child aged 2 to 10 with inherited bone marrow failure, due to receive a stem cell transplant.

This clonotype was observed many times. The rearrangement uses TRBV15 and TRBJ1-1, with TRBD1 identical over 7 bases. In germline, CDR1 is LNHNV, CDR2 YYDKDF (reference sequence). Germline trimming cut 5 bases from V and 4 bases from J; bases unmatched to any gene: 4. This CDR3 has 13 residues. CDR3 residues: CATSRRGATEAFF. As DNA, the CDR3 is TGTGCCACCAGCCGCAGGGGGGCCACTGAAGCTTTCTTT. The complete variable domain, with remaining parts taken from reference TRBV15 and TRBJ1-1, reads DAMVIQNPRYQVTQFGKPVTLSCSQTLNHNVMYWYQQKSSQAPKLLFHYYDKDFNNEADTPDNFQSRRPNTSFCFLDIRSPGLGDTAMYLCATSRRGATEAFFGQGTRLTVV.

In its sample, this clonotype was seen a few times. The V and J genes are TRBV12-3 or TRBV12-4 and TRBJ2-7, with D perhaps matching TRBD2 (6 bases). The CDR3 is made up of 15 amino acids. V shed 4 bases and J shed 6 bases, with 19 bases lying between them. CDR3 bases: TGTGCCAGCAGTTCGCAGGGTTCTAGCGAGGGCGAGCAGTACTTC. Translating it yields CASSSQGSSEGEQYF.

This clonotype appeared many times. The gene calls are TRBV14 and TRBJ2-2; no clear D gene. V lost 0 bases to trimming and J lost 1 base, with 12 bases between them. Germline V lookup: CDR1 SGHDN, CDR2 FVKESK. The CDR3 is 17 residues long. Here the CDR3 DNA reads TGTGCCAGCAGCCAAGAGGCGTATCTTCTGAACACCGGGGAGCTGTTTTTT. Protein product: CASSQEAYLLNTGELFF. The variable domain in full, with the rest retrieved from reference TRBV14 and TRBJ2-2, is EAGVTQFPSHSVIEKGQTVTLRCDPISGHDNLYWYRRVMGKEIKFLLHFVKESKQDESGMPNNRFLAERTGGTYSTLKVQPAELEDSGVYFCASSQEAYLLNTGELFFGEGSRLTVL.

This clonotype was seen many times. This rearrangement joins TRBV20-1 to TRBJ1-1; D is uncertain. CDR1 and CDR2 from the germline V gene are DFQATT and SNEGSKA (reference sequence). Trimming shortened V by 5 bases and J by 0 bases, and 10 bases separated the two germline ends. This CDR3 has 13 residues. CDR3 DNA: TGCAGTGCTCTCCGGCCGATGAACACTGAAGCTTTCTTT. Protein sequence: CSALRPMNTEAFF.

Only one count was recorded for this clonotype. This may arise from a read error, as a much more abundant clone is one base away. The CDR3 DNA reads TGTGCCTGCAGCCAAGAACTAGCGGGGGGAACTACGCAGTATTTT. Translation: CACSQELAGGTTQYF. J is TRBJ2-3 and V is TRBV3-1; 12 nucleotides line up with TRBD2. This CDR3 region has 15 residues. Per germline, CDR1 LGHDT and CDR2 YNNKEL (reference sequence).

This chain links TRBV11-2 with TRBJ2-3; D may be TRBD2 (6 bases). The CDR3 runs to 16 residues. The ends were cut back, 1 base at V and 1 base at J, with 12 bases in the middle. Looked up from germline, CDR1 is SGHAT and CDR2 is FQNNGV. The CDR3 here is CASSLGRGIRTDTQYF. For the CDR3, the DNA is TGTGCCAGCAGCTTAGGACGCGGGATCCGCACAGATACGCAGTATTTT.

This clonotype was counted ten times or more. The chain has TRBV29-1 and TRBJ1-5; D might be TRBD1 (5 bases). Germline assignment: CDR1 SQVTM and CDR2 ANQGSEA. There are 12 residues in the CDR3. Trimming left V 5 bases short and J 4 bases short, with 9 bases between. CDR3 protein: CSVRWGNQPQHF. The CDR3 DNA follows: TGCAGCGTTCGGTGGGGGAATCAGCCCCAGCATTTT.

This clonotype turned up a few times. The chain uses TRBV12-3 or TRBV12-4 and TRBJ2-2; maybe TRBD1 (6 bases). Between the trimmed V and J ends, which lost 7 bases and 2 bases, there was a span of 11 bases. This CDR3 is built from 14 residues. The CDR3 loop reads CASNSQGNTGELFF. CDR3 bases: TGTGCCAGCAACTCACAGGGAAACACCGGGGAGCTGTTTTTT.

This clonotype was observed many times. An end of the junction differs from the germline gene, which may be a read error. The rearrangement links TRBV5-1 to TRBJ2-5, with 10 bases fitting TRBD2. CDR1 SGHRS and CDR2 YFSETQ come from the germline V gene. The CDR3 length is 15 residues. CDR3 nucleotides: TGCGCCAGCAGGCCAACTAGCGGGACTTCCCCCATAAGTTCTTTC. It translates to CASRPTSGTSPISSF.

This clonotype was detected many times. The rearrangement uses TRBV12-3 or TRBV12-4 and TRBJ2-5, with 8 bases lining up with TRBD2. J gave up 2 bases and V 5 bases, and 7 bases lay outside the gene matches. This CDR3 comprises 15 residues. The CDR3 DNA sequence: TGTGCCAGCAGTCGCGGCTCGGGAGGGCAAGAGACCCAGTACTTC. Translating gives CASSRGSGGQETQYF.

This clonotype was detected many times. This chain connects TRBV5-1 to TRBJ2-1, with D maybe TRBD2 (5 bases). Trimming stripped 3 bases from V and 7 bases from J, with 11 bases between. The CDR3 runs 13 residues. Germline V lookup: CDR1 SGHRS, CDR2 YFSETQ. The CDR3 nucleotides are TGCGCCAGCAGCTCCCCCGGGGAGAATGAGCAGTTCTTC. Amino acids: CASSSPGENEQFF.

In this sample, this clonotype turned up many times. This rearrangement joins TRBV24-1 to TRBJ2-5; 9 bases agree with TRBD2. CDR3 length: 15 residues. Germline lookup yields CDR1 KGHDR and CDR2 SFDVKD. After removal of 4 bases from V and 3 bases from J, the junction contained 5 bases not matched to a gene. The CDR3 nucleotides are TGTGCCACCAGTGACTTGACTAGCGGAGAAGAGACCCAGTACTTC. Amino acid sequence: CATSDLTSGEETQYF.

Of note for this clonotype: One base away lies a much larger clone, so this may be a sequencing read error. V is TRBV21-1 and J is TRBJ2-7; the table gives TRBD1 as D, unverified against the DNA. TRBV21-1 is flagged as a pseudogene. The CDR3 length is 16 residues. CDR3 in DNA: TGTGCCAGCAGCAACGAACGAACAGGGTTACTCTACGAGCAGTACTTC. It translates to CASSNERTGLLYEQYF.

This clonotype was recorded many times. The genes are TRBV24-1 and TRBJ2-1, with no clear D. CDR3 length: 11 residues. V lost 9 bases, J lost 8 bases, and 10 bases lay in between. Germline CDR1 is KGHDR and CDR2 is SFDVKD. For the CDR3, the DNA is TGTGCCACCGTAAACCGCGATGAGCAGTTCTTC. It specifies CATVNRDEQFF.

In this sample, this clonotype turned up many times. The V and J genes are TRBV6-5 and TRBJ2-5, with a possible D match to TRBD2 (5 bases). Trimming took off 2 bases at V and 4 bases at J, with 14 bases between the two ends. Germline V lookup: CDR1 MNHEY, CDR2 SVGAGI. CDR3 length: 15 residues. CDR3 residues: CASSYLLGSGETQYF. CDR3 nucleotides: TGTGCCAGCAGTTACCTGTTGGGGAGCGGAGAGACCCAGTACTTC.

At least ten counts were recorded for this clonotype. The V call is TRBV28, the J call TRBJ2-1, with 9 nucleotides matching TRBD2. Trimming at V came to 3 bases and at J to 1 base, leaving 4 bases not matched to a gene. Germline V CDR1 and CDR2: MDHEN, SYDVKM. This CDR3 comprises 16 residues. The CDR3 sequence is CASSFAGGPSYNEQFF. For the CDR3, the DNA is TGTGCCAGCAGTTTCGCGGGAGGGCCATCCTACAATGAGCAGTTCTTC.

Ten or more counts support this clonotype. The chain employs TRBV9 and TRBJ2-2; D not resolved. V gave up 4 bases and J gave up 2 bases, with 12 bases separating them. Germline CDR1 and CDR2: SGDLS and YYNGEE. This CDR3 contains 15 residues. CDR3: CASSPTTVNTGELFF. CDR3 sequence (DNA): TGTGCCAGCAGCCCTACAACTGTCAACACCGGGGAGCTGTTTTTT.

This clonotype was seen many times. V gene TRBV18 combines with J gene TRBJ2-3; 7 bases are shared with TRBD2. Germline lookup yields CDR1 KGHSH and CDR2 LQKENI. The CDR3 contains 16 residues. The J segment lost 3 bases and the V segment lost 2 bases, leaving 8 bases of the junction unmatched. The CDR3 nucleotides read TGTGCCAGCTCACCAGACCTGGGCGGGGGAACAGATACGCAGTATTTT. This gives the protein CASSPDLGGGTDTQYF.

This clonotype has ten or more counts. The CDR3 DNA reads TGCGCCAGCAGCGCTACTACCACCTACGAGCAGTACTTC. This gives the protein CASSATTTYEQYF. This chain uses TRBV5-1 with TRBJ2-7; D gene uncertain. From germline, CDR1 is SGHRS and CDR2 YFSETQ. V was clipped by 4 bases and J by 2 bases, with 10 bases between them. The CDR3 covers 13 residues.

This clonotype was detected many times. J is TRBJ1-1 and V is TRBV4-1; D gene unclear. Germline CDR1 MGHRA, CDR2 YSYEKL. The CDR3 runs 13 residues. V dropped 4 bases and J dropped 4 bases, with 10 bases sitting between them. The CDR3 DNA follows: TGCGCCAGCAGCCTAGGGCTTTCCACTGAAGCTTTCTTT. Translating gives CASSLGLSTEAFF.

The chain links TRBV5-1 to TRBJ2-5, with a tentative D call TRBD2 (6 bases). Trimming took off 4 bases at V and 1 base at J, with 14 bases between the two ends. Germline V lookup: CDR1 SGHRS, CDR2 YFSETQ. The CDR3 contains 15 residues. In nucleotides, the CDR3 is TGCGCCAGCAGCCCGGCGGGGAGGAGCCAAGAGACCCAGTACTTC. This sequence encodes CASSPAGRSQETQYF.

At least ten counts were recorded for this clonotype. CDR3: CATSRPQGSGRYGTDTQYF. The CDR3, as DNA: TGTGCCACCAGCAGACCCCAGGGGAGCGGGAGATATGGGACAGATACGCAGTATTTT. This rearrangement joins TRBV15 to TRBJ2-3, with 8 bases aligning to TRBD2. The germline CDR1 and CDR2 sequences are LNHNV and YYDKDF (reference sequence). This CDR3 comprises 19 residues. The trim removed 2 bases at V and 3 bases at J, leaving 16 bases unmatched.

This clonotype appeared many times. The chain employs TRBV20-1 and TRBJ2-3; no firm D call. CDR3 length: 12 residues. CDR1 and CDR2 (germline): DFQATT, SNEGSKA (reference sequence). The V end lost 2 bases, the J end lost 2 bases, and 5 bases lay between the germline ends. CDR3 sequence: CSARTNTDTQYF. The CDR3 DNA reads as TGCAGTGCTAGAACCAACACAGATACGCAGTATTTT.

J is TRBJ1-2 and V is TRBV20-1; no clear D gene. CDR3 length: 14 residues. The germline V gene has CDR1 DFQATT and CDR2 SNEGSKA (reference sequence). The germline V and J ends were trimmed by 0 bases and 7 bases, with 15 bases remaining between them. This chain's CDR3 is CSARDRVGTSGYTF. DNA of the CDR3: TGCAGTGCTAGAGATCGGGTCGGAACCAGTGGCTACACCTTC.